What follows is one T cell receptor (beta chain) and its context. Antigen unknown. Coculturing at 37°C lasted roughly 6 days for the mixed lymphocyte reaction cells. The sample is drawn from a study of siplizumab effects on memory and regulatory T cells. On the study more broadly: The study paired mixed lymphocyte reactions, running them with siplizumab at 1 ug/mL or without drug. Broader study findings: Major contributors to the alloresponse seemed to be naive T cells, which also appeared more diverse than memory cells. Suppressive function of proliferating Tregs from siplizumab cultures was not confirmed.

Germline V lookup: CDR1 SGHRS, CDR2 YFSETQ. The CDR3 runs to 14 residues. J lost 13 bases, V lost 1 base, and 6 bases had no gene match. Assay used: immunoSEQ multiplex PCR; TCRdb lists only in-frame clones, some missing. The table has fewer than 20,000 clones, under 50% seen once; the top ten hold over 4%. Sequenced material: CFSE-low (dividing) CD4+ T cells sorted from an allogeneic mixed lymphocyte reaction. The source of this sequence is a human donor in good health; the cells came from an allogeneic mixed lymphocyte reaction. The rearrangement links TRBV5-1 to TRBJ2-3; 13 bases fit TRBD2. The CDR3 sequence: CASSLLVGTSGKYF. The CDR3 nucleotides read TGCGCCAGCAGCTTGCTCGTAGGGACTAGCGGGAAGTATTTT. The whole variable domain, remainder taken from reference TRBV5-1 and TRBJ2-3, is KAGVTQTPRYLIKTRGQQVTLSCSPISGHRSVSWYQQTPGQGLQFLFEYFSETQRNKGNFPGRFSGRQFSNSRSEMNVSTLELGDSALYLCASSLLVGTSGKYFGPGTRLTVL.